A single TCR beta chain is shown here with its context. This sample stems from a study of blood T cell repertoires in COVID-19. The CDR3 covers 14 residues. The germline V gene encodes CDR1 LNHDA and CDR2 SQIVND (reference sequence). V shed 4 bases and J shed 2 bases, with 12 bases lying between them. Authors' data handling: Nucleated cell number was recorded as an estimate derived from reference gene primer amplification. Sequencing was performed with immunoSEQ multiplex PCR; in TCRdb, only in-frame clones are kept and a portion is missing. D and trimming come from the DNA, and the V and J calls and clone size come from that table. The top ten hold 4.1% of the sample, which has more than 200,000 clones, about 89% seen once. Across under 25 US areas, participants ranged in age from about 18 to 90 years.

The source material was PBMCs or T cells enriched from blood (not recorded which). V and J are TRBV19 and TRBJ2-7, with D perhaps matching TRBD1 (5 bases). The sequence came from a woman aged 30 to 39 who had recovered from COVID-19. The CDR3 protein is CASSRKQDTYEQYF. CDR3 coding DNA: TGTGCCAGTAGTAGGAAACAGGATACCTACGAGCAGTACTTC.